A single T cell receptor (beta chain) is shown here with its context. The antigen remains undetermined. Autologous stem cell transplantation was followed by relapse in every patient, and brentuximab vedotin exposure varied. Classifying best responses yielded complete response, partial response or progressive disease. With V trimmed by 4 bases and J by 6 bases, 12 bases remained unmatched. CDR3 size: 17 residues. Germline V gives CDR1 MGHRA, CDR2 YSYEKL. This record comes from a study of PD-1 blockade in classical Hodgkin lymphoma. Study-level findings and limits: Complete responders' diversity at baseline resembled that of newly diagnosed patients. With CD4+ cells, TCR diversity rose significantly by C4D1, but not with CD8+ cells. The origin of the repertoire differences remains undefined, with disease activity or prior therapy as possible causes.

TCRdb keeps only in-frame clones here, not all; method: immunoSEQ multiplex PCR. The data hold about 21,000 clones, with about two thirds observed a single time. This specimen was peripheral blood mononuclear cells (PBMCs), taken at baseline. The sequence was collected from a human donor with classical Hodgkin lymphoma. The chain combines TRBV4-1 with TRBJ1-2, with 12 positions matching TRBD1. The CDR3 DNA reads TGCGCCAGCAGCCGAGCCGGGCCGGGACAGGGGGCTGATGGCTACACCTTC. Amino acid sequence: CASSRAGPGQGADGYTF.